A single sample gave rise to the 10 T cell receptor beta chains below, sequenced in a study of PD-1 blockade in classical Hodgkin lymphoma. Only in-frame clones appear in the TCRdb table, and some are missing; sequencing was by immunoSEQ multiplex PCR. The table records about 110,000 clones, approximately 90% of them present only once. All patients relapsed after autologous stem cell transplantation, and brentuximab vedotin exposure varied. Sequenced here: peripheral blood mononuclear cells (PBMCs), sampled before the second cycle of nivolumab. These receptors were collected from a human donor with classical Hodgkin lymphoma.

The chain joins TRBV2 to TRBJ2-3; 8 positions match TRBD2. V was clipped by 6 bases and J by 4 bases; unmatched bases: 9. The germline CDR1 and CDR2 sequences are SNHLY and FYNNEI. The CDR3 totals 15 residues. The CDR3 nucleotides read TGTGCCAGCAGGGTAGCGGGAACTCCACCAGATACGCAGTATTTT. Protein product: CASRVAGTPPDTQYF.

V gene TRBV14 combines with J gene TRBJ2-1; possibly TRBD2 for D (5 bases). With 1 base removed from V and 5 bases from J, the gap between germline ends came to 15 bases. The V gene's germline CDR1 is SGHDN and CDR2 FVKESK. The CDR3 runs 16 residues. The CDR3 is CASSQGMGVIHNEQFF. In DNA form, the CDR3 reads TGTGCCAGCAGCCAAGGGATGGGAGTCATTCACAATGAGCAGTTCTTC.

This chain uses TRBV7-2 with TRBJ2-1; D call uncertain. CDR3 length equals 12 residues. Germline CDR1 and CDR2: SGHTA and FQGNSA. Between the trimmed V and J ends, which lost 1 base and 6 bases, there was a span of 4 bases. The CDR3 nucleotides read TGTGCCAGCAGCTTAGACGGCAATGAGCAGTTCTTC. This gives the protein CASSLDGNEQFF.

DNA of the CDR3: TGTGCCAGCAGCCCCCTATCGGACAACTATGGCTACACCTTC. Protein: CASSPLSDNYGYTF. The chain uses TRBV9 and TRBJ1-2; no definite D call. The ends were cut back, 4 bases at V and 2 bases at J, with 12 bases in the middle. The germline V gene encodes CDR1 SGDLS and CDR2 YYNGEE. This CDR3 spans 14 amino acids.

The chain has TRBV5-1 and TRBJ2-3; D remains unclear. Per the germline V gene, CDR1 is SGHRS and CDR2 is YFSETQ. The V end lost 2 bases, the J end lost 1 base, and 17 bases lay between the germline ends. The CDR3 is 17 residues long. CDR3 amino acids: CASSFGNPVSGTDTQYF. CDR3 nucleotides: TGCGCCAGCAGCTTCGGCAACCCAGTATCCGGCACAGATACGCAGTATTTT.

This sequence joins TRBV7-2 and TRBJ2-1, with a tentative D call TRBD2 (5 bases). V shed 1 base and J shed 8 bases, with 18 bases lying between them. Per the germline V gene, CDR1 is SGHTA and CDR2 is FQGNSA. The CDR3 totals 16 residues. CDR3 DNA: TGTGCCAGCAGCTTAGGGGTCGTGGAGGCCCTCCATGAGCAGTTCTTC. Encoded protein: CASSLGVVEALHEQFF.

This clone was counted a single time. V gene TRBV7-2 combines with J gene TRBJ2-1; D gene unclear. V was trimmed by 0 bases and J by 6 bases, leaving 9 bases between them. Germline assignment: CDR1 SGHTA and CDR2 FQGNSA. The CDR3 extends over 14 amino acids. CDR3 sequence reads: CASSLALATNEQFF. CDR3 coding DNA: TGTGCCAGCAGCTTAGCTTTGGCTACCAATGAGCAGTTCTTC.

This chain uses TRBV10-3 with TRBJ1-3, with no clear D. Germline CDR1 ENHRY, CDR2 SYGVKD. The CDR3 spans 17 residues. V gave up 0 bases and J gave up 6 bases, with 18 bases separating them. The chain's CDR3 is CAISESTWRSRVNTIYF. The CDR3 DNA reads TGTGCCATCAGTGAGTCGACTTGGAGGAGCCGGGTAAACACCATATATTTT.

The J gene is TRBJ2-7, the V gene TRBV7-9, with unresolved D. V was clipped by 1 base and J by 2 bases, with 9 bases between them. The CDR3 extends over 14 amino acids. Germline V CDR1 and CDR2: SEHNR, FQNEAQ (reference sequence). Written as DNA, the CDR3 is TGTGCCAGCAGCTTAGGATTCGTCCCCTACGAGCAGTACTTC. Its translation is CASSLGFVPYEQYF.

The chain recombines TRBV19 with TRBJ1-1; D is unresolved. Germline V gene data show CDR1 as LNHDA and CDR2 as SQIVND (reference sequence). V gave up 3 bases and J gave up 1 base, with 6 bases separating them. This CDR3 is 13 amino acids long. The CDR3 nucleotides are TGTGCCAGTAGTATTACAGAGAACACTGAAGCTTTCTTT. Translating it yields CASSITENTEAFF.